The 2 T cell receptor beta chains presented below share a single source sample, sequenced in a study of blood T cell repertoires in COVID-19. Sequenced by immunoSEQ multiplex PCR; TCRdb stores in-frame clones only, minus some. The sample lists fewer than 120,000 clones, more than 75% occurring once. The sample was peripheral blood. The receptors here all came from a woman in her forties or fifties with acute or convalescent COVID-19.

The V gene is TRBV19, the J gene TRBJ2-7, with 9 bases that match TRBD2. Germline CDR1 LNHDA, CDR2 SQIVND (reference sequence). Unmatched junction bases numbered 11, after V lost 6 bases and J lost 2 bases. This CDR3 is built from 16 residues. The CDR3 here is CASREFGTSRAYEQYF. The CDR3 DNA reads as TGTGCCAGTAGGGAGTTCGGGACTAGCAGGGCCTACGAGCAGTACTTC.

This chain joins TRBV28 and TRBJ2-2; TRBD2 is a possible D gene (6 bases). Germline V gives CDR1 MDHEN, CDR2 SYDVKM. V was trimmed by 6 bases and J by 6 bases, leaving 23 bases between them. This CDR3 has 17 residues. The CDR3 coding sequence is TGTGCCAGCAGCCGATACCTGACGGGGGTAGCGCCCGGGGAGCTGTTTTTT. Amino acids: CASSRYLTGVAPGELFF.